One sample yielded the 21 T cell receptor beta chains listed below, sequenced in a study of blood T cell repertoires in COVID-19. Only in-frame clones appear in the TCRdb table, and some are missing; sequencing was by immunoSEQ multiplex PCR. This table has fewer than 200,000 clones, 87% appearing once. The sequenced sample was peripheral blood. The receptors stem from a woman under 30 who had recovered from COVID-19.

V and J are TRBV19 and TRBJ1-1; the D is unclear. From germline, CDR1 is LNHDA and CDR2 SQIVND (reference sequence). This CDR3 is 13 amino acids long. Trimming left V 3 bases short and J 1 base short, with 6 bases between. The CDR3 coding sequence is TGTGCCAGTAGTATGGGAGGGAACACTGAAGCTTTCTTT. Translation: CASSMGGNTEAFF.

The V gene is TRBV7-8, the J gene TRBJ2-3; 15 nucleotides agree with TRBD2. After removal of 1 base from V and 1 base from J, the junction contained 6 bases not matched to a gene. The CDR3 sequence is 19 residues long. Germline CDR1 is SGHVS and CDR2 is FQNEAQ. This CDR3 is CASSLVGLAGGRGTDTQYF. CDR3 nucleotide sequence: TGTGCCAGCAGCTTAGTCGGACTAGCGGGGGGGCGAGGCACAGATACGCAGTATTTT.

The V call is TRBV11-3, the J call TRBJ2-3; TRBD1 is a possible D gene (6 bases). CDR1 SGHNT and CDR2 YENEEA come from the germline V gene. The V end lost 4 bases, the J end lost 7 bases, and 21 bases lay between the germline ends. This CDR3 spans 16 amino acids. CDR3 bases: TGTGCCAGCAGCTCACGGCACCGGACCAGGGGTCATACGCAGTATTTT. Translating gives CASSSRHRTRGHTQYF.

In DNA, the CDR3 is TGTGCTAGTGGTATGTCCGGGAGCGGAAACACCATATATTTT. It codes for CASGMSGSGNTIYF. This chain links TRBV12-5 with TRBJ1-3; no reliable D call. Germline CDR1 reads LGHNT; CDR2 reads FRNRAP. V lost 5 bases to trimming and J lost 4 bases, with 12 bases between them. The CDR3 is 14 amino acids. The complete variable domain, with remaining parts taken from reference TRBV12-5 and TRBJ1-3, reads DARVTQTPRHKVTEMGQEVTMRCQPILGHNTVFWYRQTMMQGLELLAYFRNRAPLDDSGMPKDRFSAEMPDATLATLKIQPSEPRDSAVYFCASGMSGSGNTIYFGEGSWLTVV.

CDR3: CASRRQGHLLMDQPQHF. The CDR3 DNA is TGTGCCAGTAGACGACAGGGGCACTTGTTAATGGATCAGCCCCAGCATTTT. The gene calls are TRBV19 and TRBJ1-5, with 8 bases lining up with TRBD1. The CDR3 is 17 amino acids. Germline CDR1 and CDR2: LNHDA and SQIVND (reference sequence). V gave up 6 bases and J gave up 5 bases; unmatched junction bases: 15.

This chain joins TRBV18 and TRBJ2-3; 7 nucleotides match TRBD1. J gave up 2 bases and V 6 bases, and 5 bases lay outside the gene matches. This CDR3 comprises 14 residues. The germline CDR1 and CDR2 sequences are KGHSH and LQKENI. CDR3 loop: CASSRDSDTDTQYF. Written as DNA, the CDR3 is TGTGCCAGCTCCCGGGACAGCGACACAGATACGCAGTATTTT.

The chain recombines TRBV3-1 (or the pseudogene TRBV3-2) with TRBJ2-5; TRBD2 matches at 9 bases. The CDR3 spans 20 residues. From germline, CDR1 is LGHDT and CDR2 YNNKEL (reference sequence). The V segment lost 2 bases and the J segment 5 bases; nucleotides outside the gene matches: 21. The CDR3 DNA sequence: TGTGCCAGCAGCCAATCGGCGCGGGGGGGAGCGGGAGGTTGGCGGGAGACCCAGTACTTC. Protein sequence: CASSQSARGGAGGWRETQYF.

This chain uses TRBV9 with TRBJ1-1, with no clear D. CDR3 size: 15 residues. CDR1 is SGDLS and CDR2 is YYNGEE in the germline V gene. V was pared by 3 bases and J by 6 bases, with 18 bases between. CDR3 amino acids: CASSAESESRAEAFF. The CDR3 bases are TGTGCCAGCAGCGCGGAGTCGGAGTCGCGGGCTGAAGCTTTCTTT.

This chain uses TRBV5-1 with TRBJ1-2; 10 bases align to TRBD1. Losses at the gene ends were 4 bases for V and 0 bases for J; bases not matched to a gene: 9. The CDR3 runs to 17 residues. CDR1 is SGHRS and CDR2 is YFSETQ in the germline V gene. CDR3 DNA: TGCGCCAGCAGCCTCAGGACAGGGGGGATTTCTAACTATGGCTACACCTTC. Its protein product is CASSLRTGGISNYGYTF.

The chain has TRBV7-3 and TRBJ1-1; D gene uncertain. Trimming stripped 0 bases from V and 3 bases from J, with 5 bases between. Germline lookup yields CDR1 SGHTA and CDR2 FQGTGA. The CDR3 covers 13 residues. Here the CDR3 reads CASSLTRHTEAFF. CDR3 coding DNA: TGTGCCAGCAGCTTAACGCGGCACACTGAAGCTTTCTTT.

This clone has only one observation. The chain links TRBV27 to TRBJ2-7; 7 bases line up with TRBD2. V lost 2 bases and J lost 3; bases outside the gene matches: 7. The germline gives CDR1 MNHEY, CDR2 SMNVEV (reference sequence). The CDR3 loop spans 15 amino acids. CDR3: CASSLGRVPYYEQYF. The CDR3 DNA reads as TGTGCCAGCAGTTTAGGGAGGGTCCCTTACTACGAGCAGTACTTC.

The V gene is TRBV2, the J gene TRBJ2-1; 8 nucleotides agree with TRBD1. V was clipped by 11 bases and J by 5 bases; unmatched bases: 8. The CDR3 consists of 13 residues. Looked up from germline, CDR1 is SNHLY and CDR2 is FYNNEI. For the CDR3, the DNA is TGTGCCGGGCAGACAGGGGCGGACAATGAGCAGTTCTTC. This translates into CAGQTGADNEQFF.

The rearrangement joins TRBV9 to TRBJ2-5; 7 bases agree with TRBD1. This CDR3 region has 15 residues. J was trimmed by 1 base and V by 3 bases; bases with no gene match: 6. Germline V gives CDR1 SGDLS, CDR2 YYNGEE. The CDR3 DNA reads TGTGCCAGCAGCGGAGGAACAGGGGTCCAAGAGACCCAGTACTTC. This gives the protein CASSGGTGVQETQYF.

The chain carries TRBV27 and TRBJ1-2; perhaps TRBD1 as D (6 bases). This CDR3 comprises 11 residues. Germline CDR1 MNHEY, CDR2 SMNVEV (reference sequence). V lost 7 bases, J lost 6 bases, and 9 bases lay in between. The CDR3 nucleotides read TGTGCCAGCAAAACAGGGAATGGCTACACCTTC. As protein: CASKTGNGYTF.

The chain combines TRBV2 with TRBJ2-7, with D hard to call. The CDR3 consists of 16 residues. CDR1 and CDR2 from the germline V gene are SNHLY and FYNNEI. V lost 3 bases to trimming and J lost 2 bases, with 17 bases between them. For the CDR3, the DNA is TGTGCCAGCAGTGATCTCTTGTCCCTGGCCCCCTACGAGCAGTACGTC. The encoded protein is CASSDLLSLAPYEQYV.

The chain uses TRBV30 and TRBJ1-5; D is possibly TRBD1 (5 bases). CDR1 is GTSNPN, CDR2 SVGIG, per germline (reference sequence). The CDR3 spans 14 residues. Between the trimmed V and J ends, which lost 3 bases and 3 bases, there was a span of 12 bases. The CDR3 loop is CAWSGRGTNQPQHF. The CDR3 coding sequence is TGTGCCTGGAGCGGGCGGGGCACCAATCAGCCCCAGCATTTT. Full variable domain (remainder filled in from reference TRBV30 and TRBJ1-5): SQTIHQWPATLVQPVGSPLSLECTVEGTSNPNLYWYRQAAGRGLQLLFYSVGIGQISSEVPQNLSASRPQDRQFILSSKKLLLSDSGFYLCAWSGRGTNQPQHFGDGTRLSIL.

V and J are TRBV4-1 and TRBJ2-1, with 14 bases that match TRBD2. The germline V gene has CDR1 MGHRA and CDR2 YSYEKL. The J segment lost 8 bases and the V segment lost 0 bases, leaving 6 bases of the junction unmatched. CDR3 length equals 17 residues. The CDR3 DNA sequence: TGCGCCAGCAGCCAAGATGGGACTAGCGGGAGTAACGATGAGCAGTTCTTC. Translating it yields CASSQDGTSGSNDEQFF.

V gene TRBV5-5 combines with J gene TRBJ2-2; D unclear. Trimming cost V 2 bases and J 4 bases, with 12 bases left between them. The CDR3 runs 15 residues. Germline lookup yields CDR1 SGHKS and CDR2 YYEKEE (reference sequence). The CDR3 loop is CASSLINTGTGELFF. The CDR3, as DNA: TGTGCCAGCAGCTTAATCAATACGGGCACCGGGGAGCTGTTTTTT.

V gene TRBV5-1 combines with J gene TRBJ1-5; a possible D gene is TRBD1 (5 bases). This CDR3 region has 13 residues. Trimming took 4 bases from V and 6 from J, leaving 11 bases between them. Germline loops: CDR1 SGHRS, CDR2 YFSETQ. CDR3 region: CASSLEGPQPQHF. Written as DNA, the CDR3 is TGCGCCAGCAGCCTGGAGGGGCCTCAGCCCCAGCATTTT.

This chain links TRBV18 with TRBJ2-1, with 10 bases aligning to TRBD2. Germline values: CDR1 KGHSH, CDR2 LQKENI. The CDR3 has 17 amino acids. J lost 0 bases, V lost 5 bases, and 7 bases had no gene match. The CDR3 here is CASSSLPSGGSYNEQFF. Written as DNA, the CDR3 is TGTGCCAGCTCATCCCTTCCTAGCGGGGGCTCCTACAATGAGCAGTTCTTC.

The rearrangement uses TRBV9 and TRBJ2-3, with TRBD2 matching 12 bases. Trimming took 4 bases from V and 5 from J; bases not matched to a gene: 8. The germline V gene has CDR1 SGDLS and CDR2 YYNGEE. There are 16 residues in the CDR3. The CDR3 region is CASSPGLAGSRDTQYF. The CDR3 DNA reads as TGTGCCAGCAGCCCTGGACTAGCGGGGTCTAGAGATACGCAGTATTTT.